Listed here are 11 T cell receptor beta chains from one sample, sequenced in a study of long-term antiretroviral therapy in people with HIV (dated 2022 in TCRdb). The immunoSEQ hsTCRB v3.0 assay was used at survey level resolution for TRB variable region sequencing. Not all clones reach the TCRdb copy of this immuneACCESS table, which keeps in-frame sequences only. Checked studies attribute under half of the gap to unresolved V genes and leave the rest unexplained. The sample records fewer than 35,000 clones, approximately 85% of which are singletons. The ten largest clonotypes hold around 4.4% of the sample. This specimen was unsorted PBMCs, taken 3.3 years after starting antiretroviral therapy. The receptors were sampled from a man aged 18 to 29 with HIV.

The chain uses TRBV6-5 and TRBJ2-7; 10 bases map to TRBD1. Unmatched junction bases numbered 6, after V lost 5 bases and J lost 5 bases. Per germline, CDR1 MNHEY and CDR2 SVGAGI. The CDR3 has 14 residues. The CDR3 is CASSKGQGLHEQYF. CDR3 sequence (DNA): TGTGCCAGCAGTAAGGGACAGGGGCTGCACGAGCAGTACTTC.

This sequence joins TRBV27 and TRBJ2-3, with 8 bases aligning to TRBD2. Trimming removed 3 bases from V and 2 bases from J; junction bases left unmatched: 7. CDR1 MNHEY and CDR2 SMNVEV come from the germline V gene (reference sequence). This CDR3 is built from 16 residues. The CDR3 sequence: CASSFQPGLDTDTQYF. The CDR3 DNA sequence: TGTGCCAGCAGTTTTCAACCGGGACTAGACACAGATACGCAGTATTTT.

The V and J genes are TRBV6-6 and TRBJ2-7, with D possibly TRBD2 on 6 matching bases. Germline loops: CDR1 MNHNY, CDR2 SVGAGI (reference sequence). The CDR3 consists of 11 residues. Trimming took 5 bases from V and 10 from J, leaving 12 bases between them. Here the CDR3 reads CASSQGLPQYF. The CDR3 DNA follows: TGTGCCAGCAGTCAGGGACTTCCCCAGTACTTC.

The CDR3 is CASSLELAGDNEQFF. As DNA, the CDR3 is TGTGCCAGCAGCTTAGAACTAGCGGGAGACAATGAGCAGTTCTTC. V is TRBV7-6 and J is TRBJ2-1, with TRBD2 matching 11 bases. The V segment lost 1 base and the J segment 5 bases; nucleotides outside the gene matches: 1. The germline V gene encodes CDR1 SGHVS and CDR2 FNYEAQ. This CDR3 comprises 15 residues.

The gene calls are TRBV4-1 and TRBJ2-5; 9 bases are shared with TRBD2. J was trimmed by 3 bases and V by 3 bases; bases with no gene match: 5. Germline V gene lookup returns CDR1 MGHRA and CDR2 YSYEKL. This CDR3 has 15 residues. CDR3 sequence reads: CASSQGAGGEETQYF. CDR3 coding DNA: TGCGCCAGCAGCCAGGGAGCGGGGGGCGAAGAGACCCAGTACTTC.

This sequence joins TRBV5-1 and TRBJ2-3; 15 positions match TRBD2. The trim removed 4 bases at V and 5 bases at J, leaving 2 bases unmatched. The length of the CDR3 is 15 residues. Germline V gene sequence: CDR1 SGHRS, CDR2 YFSETQ. The CDR3 nucleotides read TGCGCCAGCAGCGAGGGACTAGCGGGAGGAGATACGCAGTATTTT. Encoded protein: CASSEGLAGGDTQYF.

The V call is TRBV13, the J call TRBJ1-2, with 7 bases identical to TRBD1. With 5 bases clipped from V and 7 bases from J, the junction kept 4 bases outside the gene matches. The CDR3 is made up of 12 amino acids. The germline V gene has CDR1 PRHDT and CDR2 FYEKMQ (reference sequence). This CDR3 reads CASSPGQAGYTF. Here the CDR3 DNA reads TGTGCCAGCAGCCCCGGACAGGCTGGCTACACCTTC.

This chain joins TRBV5-8 and TRBJ1-5; TRBD1 aligns across 8 bases. Germline V gene sequence: CDR1 SGHTS, CDR2 YDEGEE. V was pared by 1 base and J by 6 bases, with 6 bases of the junction left unmatched. The CDR3 has 15 amino acids. For the CDR3, the DNA is TGTGCCAGCAGCTTGTTCATCAGGGGGCGTCAGCCCCAGCATTTT. This codes for CASSLFIRGRQPQHF. The full variable domain, completed using reference TRBV5-8 and TRBJ1-5, is EAGVTQSPTHLIKTRGQQATLRCSPISGHTSVYWYQQALGLGLQFLLWYDEGEERNRGNFPPRFSGRQFPNYSSELNVNALELEDSALYLCASSLFIRGRQPQHFGDGTRLSIL.

This clone was observed a handful of times. V and J are TRBV4-3 and TRBJ2-4; a possible D gene is TRBD2 (6 bases). The CDR3 consists of 15 residues. Germline loops: CDR1 LGHNA, CDR2 YSLEER. The V gene lost 8 bases and the J gene lost 7 bases, with 21 bases spanning the gap. This CDR3 reads CASSRTGVFGNIQYF. The CDR3 nucleotides read TGCGCCAGCTCTCGAACGGGAGTATTCGGGAACATTCAGTACTTC.

CDR3 residues: CASSLLAPQGSSYEQYF. CDR3 sequence (DNA): TGTGCCAGCAGTTTATTGGCCCCACAGGGAAGCTCCTACGAGCAGTACTTC. V and J are TRBV28 and TRBJ2-7; a possible D gene is TRBD1 (6 bases). Trimming pared 1 base from V and 0 bases from J, leaving 16 bases between. Per the germline V gene, CDR1 is MDHEN and CDR2 is SYDVKM. The CDR3 consists of 17 residues.

The chain links TRBV7-2 to TRBJ1-1; D uncertain. Trimming pared 5 bases from V and 0 bases from J, leaving 10 bases between. In germline, CDR1 is SGHTA, CDR2 FQGNSA. The CDR3 length is 14 residues. DNA of the CDR3: TGTGCCAGCAGCCCATTGACAATGAACACTGAAGCTTTCTTT. It translates to CASSPLTMNTEAFF.